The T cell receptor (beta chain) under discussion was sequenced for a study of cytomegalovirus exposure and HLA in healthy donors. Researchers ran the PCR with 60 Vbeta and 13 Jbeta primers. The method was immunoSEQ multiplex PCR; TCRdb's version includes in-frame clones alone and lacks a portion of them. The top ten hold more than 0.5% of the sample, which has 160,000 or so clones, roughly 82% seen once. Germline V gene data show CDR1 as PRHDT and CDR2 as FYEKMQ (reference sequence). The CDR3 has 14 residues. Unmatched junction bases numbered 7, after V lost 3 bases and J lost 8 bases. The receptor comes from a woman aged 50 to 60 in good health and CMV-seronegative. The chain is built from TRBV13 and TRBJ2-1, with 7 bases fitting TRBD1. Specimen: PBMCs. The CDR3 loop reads CASSFRQGRDEQFF. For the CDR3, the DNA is TGTGCCAGCAGCTTTCGACAGGGTCGGGATGAGCAGTTCTTC. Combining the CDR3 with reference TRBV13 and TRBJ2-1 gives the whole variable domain AAGVIQSPRHLIKEKRETATLKCYPIPRHDTVYWYQQGPGQDPQFLISFYEKMQSDKGSIPDRFSAQQFSDYHSELNMSSLELGDSALYFCASSFRQGRDEQFFGPGTRLTVL.